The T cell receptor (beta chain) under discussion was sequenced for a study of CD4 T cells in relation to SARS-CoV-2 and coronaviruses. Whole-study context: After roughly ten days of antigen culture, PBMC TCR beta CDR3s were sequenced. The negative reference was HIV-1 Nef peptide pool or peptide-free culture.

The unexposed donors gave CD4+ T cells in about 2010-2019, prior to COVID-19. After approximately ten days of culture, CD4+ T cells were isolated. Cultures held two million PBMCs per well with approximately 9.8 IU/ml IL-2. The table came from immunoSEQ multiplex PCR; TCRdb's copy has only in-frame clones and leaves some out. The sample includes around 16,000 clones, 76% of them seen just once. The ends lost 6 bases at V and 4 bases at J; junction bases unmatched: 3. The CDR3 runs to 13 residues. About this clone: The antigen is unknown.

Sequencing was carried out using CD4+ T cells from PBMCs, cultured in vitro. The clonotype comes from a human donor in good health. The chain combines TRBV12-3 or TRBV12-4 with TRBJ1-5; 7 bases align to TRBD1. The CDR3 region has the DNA TGTGCCAGCAGCGCACAGGGGAATCAGCCCCAGCATTTT. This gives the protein CASSAQGNQPQHF.